Each of the 22 T cell receptor beta chains below was sequenced from the same sample in a study of cytomegalovirus exposure and HLA in healthy donors. It was with 60 Vbeta and 13 Jbeta primers that the PCR ran. Profiled with immunoSEQ multiplex PCR; TCRdb holds only in-frame clones, not every one. The table lists roughly 250,000 clones, roughly four fifths of them singletons. Sequencing was done on a sample of PBMCs. The receptors were sampled from a woman between 35 and 50 years old in good health and CMV-seropositive.

The chain employs TRBV28 and TRBJ2-7; the match to TRBD2 covers 9 bases. V shed 4 bases and J 2 bases; nucleotides not matched to a gene: 6. The CDR3 sequence is 15 residues long. Germline V gene lookup returns CDR1 MDHEN and CDR2 SYDVKM. CDR3 protein: CASSSKLAGAYEQYF. For the CDR3, the DNA is TGTGCCAGCAGTTCGAAGTTAGCGGGAGCCTACGAGCAGTACTTC.

The gene calls are TRBV2 and TRBJ2-7; D gene unclear. The germline CDR1 and CDR2 sequences are SNHLY and FYNNEI. V gave up 4 bases and J gave up 5 bases, with 9 bases separating them. There are 12 residues in the CDR3. CDR3 bases: TGTGCCAGCAGTGGGAGCGTCGACGAGCAGTACTTC. Translating gives CASSGSVDEQYF.

The V and J genes are TRBV28 and TRBJ2-7, with 10 bases fitting TRBD2. The CDR3 loop spans 14 amino acids. The V gene's germline CDR1 is MDHEN and CDR2 SYDVKM. V shed 7 bases and J 6 bases; nucleotides not matched to a gene: 9. The CDR3 bases are TGTGCCAGCACGCCTAGCGGGAGTCTTGGCGAGCAGTACTTC. Translated, it gives CASTPSGSLGEQYF.

This chain links TRBV4-2 with TRBJ2-7, with 7 bases aligning to TRBD1. This CDR3 spans 13 amino acids. Germline trimming cut 5 bases from V and 2 bases from J; bases unmatched to any gene: 3. Germline-derived CDR1 and CDR2 are LGHNA and YNFKEQ. The chain's CDR3 is CASSGTGAYEQYF. CDR3 nucleotides: TGTGCCAGCAGCGGTACAGGGGCCTACGAGCAGTACTTC.

The chain couples TRBV7-9 to TRBJ2-1; tentatively, D is TRBD2 (5 bases). Trimming cost V 0 bases and J 5 bases, with 20 bases left between them. The CDR3 consists of 18 residues. Germline values: CDR1 SEHNR, CDR2 FQNEAQ (reference sequence). The CDR3 bases are TGTGCCAGCAGCTTAGCAGCACGAGCAAGTCAGAGGGACAATGAGCAGTTCTTC. This sequence encodes CASSLAARASQRDNEQFF.

This chain connects TRBV6-5 to TRBJ2-7; 10 bases are a match to TRBD1. CDR1 is MNHEY, CDR2 SVGAGI, per germline. The CDR3 totals 14 residues. The J segment lost 3 bases and the V segment lost 6 bases, leaving 5 bases of the junction unmatched. CDR3 nucleotide sequence: TGTGCCAGCAGCCGCGGACAGGGGGTCTACGAGCAGTACTTC. This encodes CASSRGQGVYEQYF.

The chain uses TRBV29-1 and TRBJ2-1, with TRBD1 identical over 8 bases. CDR3 length: 16 amino acids. The V segment lost 1 base and the J segment 2 bases; nucleotides outside the gene matches: 7. Germline CDR1 SQVTM, CDR2 ANQGSEA. The CDR3 here is CSVEVRTGSTYNEQFF. DNA of the CDR3: TGCAGCGTTGAAGTTCGGACAGGGAGTACCTACAATGAGCAGTTCTTC.

The chain recombines TRBV2 with TRBJ2-2; no clear D. Germline CDR1 SNHLY, CDR2 FYNNEI. This CDR3 spans 11 amino acids. V shed 10 bases and J shed 5 bases, with 8 bases lying between them. This CDR3 reads CATKLTGELFF. CDR3 nucleotides: TGTGCCACCAAATTGACCGGGGAGCTGTTTTTT.

The chain uses TRBV4-3 and TRBJ2-1, with 7 bases matching TRBD2. The CDR3 is made up of 15 amino acids. J gave up 7 bases and V 0 bases, and 6 bases lay outside the gene matches. Germline values: CDR1 LGHNA, CDR2 YSLEER. This chain's CDR3 is CASSQDRLAGNEQFF. The CDR3 nucleotides are TGCGCCAGCAGCCAAGATAGGTTAGCGGGTAATGAGCAGTTCTTC.

This chain links TRBV11-3 with TRBJ1-1; TRBD1 aligns across 9 bases. From germline, CDR1 is SGHNT and CDR2 YENEEA. The junction had 12 bases not matched to a gene; V was cut back by 5 bases and J by 5 bases. The CDR3 runs 16 residues. The CDR3 spells CASSPLDRGSLTEAFF. As DNA, the CDR3 is TGTGCCAGCAGCCCCCTGGACAGGGGCTCGTTGACTGAAGCTTTCTTT. The whole variable domain, filled in from reference TRBV11-3 and TRBJ1-1, reads EAGVVQSPRYKIIEKKQPVAFWCNPISGHNTLYWYLQNLGQGPELLIRYENEEAVDDSQLPKDRFSAERLKGVDSTLKIQPAELGDSAVYLCASSPLDRGSLTEAFFGQGTRLTVV.

The J gene is TRBJ2-7, the V gene TRBV6-5; no firm D call. This CDR3 comprises 14 residues. Germline lookup yields CDR1 MNHEY and CDR2 SVGAGI. Trimming stripped 2 bases from V and 5 bases from J, with 13 bases between. CDR3 sequence (DNA): TGTGCCAGCAGTTACAAGGCAGGAATCAACGAGCAGTACTTC. Amino acid sequence: CASSYKAGINEQYF.

The chain links TRBV27 to TRBJ2-6; D remains ambiguous. Germline CDR1 reads MNHEY; CDR2 reads SMNVEV (reference sequence). The length of the CDR3 is 13 residues. Trimming removed 9 bases at V and 1 base at J, with 7 bases between. CDR3 nucleotide sequence: TGTGCCAGTCGTCGGTCTGGGGCCAACGTCCTGACTTTC. This codes for CASRRSGANVLTF.

The V call is TRBV5-1, the J call TRBJ2-6; D may be TRBD1 (6 bases). Germline assignment: CDR1 SGHRS and CDR2 YFSETQ. This CDR3 is 19 amino acids long. Trimming took off 1 base at V and 1 base at J, with 18 bases between the two ends. This CDR3 is CASSLYTGSLESGANVLTF. The CDR3 DNA reads TGCGCCAGCAGCTTGTATACAGGGTCCCTAGAATCTGGGGCCAACGTCCTGACTTTC.

This clone showed up just once. The chain employs TRBV29-1 and TRBJ2-3; 13 bases line up with TRBD2. J gave up 1 base and V 4 bases, and 2 bases lay outside the gene matches. CDR3 length: 15 amino acids. Germline-derived CDR1 and CDR2 are SQVTM and ANQGSEA. CDR3 sequence: CSVAGTSGGTDTQYF. CDR3 nucleotides: TGCAGCGTTGCCGGGACTAGCGGGGGCACAGATACGCAGTATTTT.

The rearrangement joins TRBV6-5 to TRBJ1-3; 7 nucleotides align to TRBD1. Germline V gives CDR1 MNHEY, CDR2 SVGAGI. This CDR3 spans 15 amino acids. V lost 6 bases and J lost 2; bases outside the gene matches: 7. This chain's CDR3 is CASRETGSTGNTIYF. The CDR3 nucleotides are TGTGCCAGCAGGGAGACAGGGTCAACTGGAAACACCATATATTTT.

A note on this clone: Compared with germline, one end of the junction differs, possibly owing to a read error. Additional DNA sequences in this sample encode the identical CDR3. The chain has TRBV7-6 and TRBJ2-7; TRBD2 is a possible D gene (6 bases). The CDR3 is 15 amino acids. Germline V gene lookup returns CDR1 SGHVS and CDR2 FNYEAQ. CDR3 sequence: CASSLALGGTYEQYF. CDR3 nucleotides: TGTGCCAGTAGCTTAGCGTTGGGAGGAACCTACGAGCAGTACTTC.

This clone has just a few counts. V gene TRBV10-3 combines with J gene TRBJ2-3; 12 bases fit TRBD2. The germline gives CDR1 ENHRY, CDR2 SYGVKD. CDR3 length: 15 amino acids. J gave up 4 bases and V 6 bases, and 5 bases lay outside the gene matches. CDR3 DNA: TGTGCCATCAGACCGACTAGCGGGAGTGCAGATACGCAGTATTTT. Encoded protein: CAIRPTSGSADTQYF.

A word on this clone: Different DNA sequences within this sample yield the same CDR3. The V and J genes are TRBV29-1 and TRBJ1-1; 7 nucleotides line up with TRBD1. Germline V lookup: CDR1 SQVTM, CDR2 ANQGSEA. The length of the CDR3 is 13 residues. Trimming removed 7 bases from V and 2 bases from J; junction bases left unmatched: 7. This chain's CDR3 is CSAQGQDNTEAFF. As DNA, the CDR3 is TGCAGCGCACAGGGGCAGGATAACACTGAAGCTTTCTTT.

The rearrangement joins TRBV11-3 to TRBJ2-1, with 10 bases lining up with TRBD2. CDR1 and CDR2 (germline): SGHNT, YENEEA. The trim removed 6 bases at V and 4 bases at J, leaving 3 bases unmatched. This CDR3 spans 14 amino acids. The CDR3 spells CASRAGGPYNEQFF. DNA for the CDR3: TGTGCCAGCAGAGCGGGAGGGCCATACAATGAGCAGTTCTTC.

The rearrangement joins TRBV5-6 to TRBJ2-1; 9 bases are shared with TRBD1. Germline V gene lookup returns CDR1 SGHDT and CDR2 YYEEEE. V lost 7 bases to trimming and J lost 4 bases; unmatched junction nucleotides: 6. This CDR3 region has 14 residues. CDR3 DNA sequence: TGTGCCAGCCGACTGGGACAGGGATACAATGAGCAGTTCTTC. This codes for CASRLGQGYNEQFF.

This clone occurred once. The chain links TRBV27 to TRBJ2-7, with TRBD1 matching over 8 bases. Germline V lookup: CDR1 MNHEY, CDR2 SMNVEV (reference sequence). After removal of 5 bases from V and 5 bases from J, the junction contained 11 bases not matched to a gene. This CDR3 is built from 15 residues. The DNA of the CDR3 is TGTGCCAGCAGTCCATCACAGGGGGGCACTGACGAGCAGTACTTC. It codes for CASSPSQGGTDEQYF.

In regard to this clone: Its ends do not fully match the called genes, so a read error is possible. This chain connects TRBV7-9 to TRBJ2-2, with 10 positions matching TRBD2. Germline V gene data show CDR1 as SEHNR and CDR2 as FQNEAQ (reference sequence). The length of the CDR3 is 16 residues. The CDR3 sequence: CSSSPSSGSLTGELFF. CDR3 bases: TGTTCCAGCAGCCCCTCTAGCGGGAGTTTAACCGGGGAGCTGTTTTTT.